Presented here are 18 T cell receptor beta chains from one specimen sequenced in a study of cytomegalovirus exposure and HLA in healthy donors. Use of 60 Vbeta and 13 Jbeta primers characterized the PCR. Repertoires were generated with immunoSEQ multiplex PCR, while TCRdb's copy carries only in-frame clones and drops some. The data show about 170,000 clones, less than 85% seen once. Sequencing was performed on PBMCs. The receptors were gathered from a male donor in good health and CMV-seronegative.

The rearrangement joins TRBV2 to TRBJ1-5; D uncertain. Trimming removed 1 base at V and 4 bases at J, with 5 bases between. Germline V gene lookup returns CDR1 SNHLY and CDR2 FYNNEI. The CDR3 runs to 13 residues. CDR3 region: CASSEVPNQPQHF. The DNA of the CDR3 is TGTGCCAGCAGTGAAGTTCCGAATCAGCCCCAGCATTTT.

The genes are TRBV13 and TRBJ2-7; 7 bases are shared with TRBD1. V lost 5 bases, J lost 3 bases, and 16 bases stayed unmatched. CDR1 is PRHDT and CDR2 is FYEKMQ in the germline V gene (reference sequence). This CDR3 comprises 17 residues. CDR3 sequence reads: CASSLRQGGGANYEQYF. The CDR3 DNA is TGTGCCAGCAGCCTTCGACAGGGTGGAGGAGCAAACTACGAGCAGTACTTC.

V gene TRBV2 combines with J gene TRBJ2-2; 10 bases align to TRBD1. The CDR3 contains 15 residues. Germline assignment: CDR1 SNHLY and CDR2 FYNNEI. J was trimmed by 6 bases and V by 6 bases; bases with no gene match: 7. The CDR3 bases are TGTGCCAGCAGCGCGGGACAGGGGAGGCCCGGGGAGCTGTTTTTT. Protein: CASSAGQGRPGELFF.

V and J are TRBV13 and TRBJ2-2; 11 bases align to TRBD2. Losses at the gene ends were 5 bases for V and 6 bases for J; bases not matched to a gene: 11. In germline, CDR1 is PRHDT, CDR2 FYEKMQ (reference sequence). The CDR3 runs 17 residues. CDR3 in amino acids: CASSRTTSGKFPGELFF. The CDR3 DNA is TGTGCCAGCAGCCGCACGACTAGCGGGAAGTTTCCCGGGGAGCTGTTTTTT.

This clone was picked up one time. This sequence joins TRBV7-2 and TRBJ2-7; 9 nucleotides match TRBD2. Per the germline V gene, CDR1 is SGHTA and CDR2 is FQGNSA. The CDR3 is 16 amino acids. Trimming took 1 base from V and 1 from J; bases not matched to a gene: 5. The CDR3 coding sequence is TGTGCCAGCAGCTTAGACGCGGGGGGGGTATCCTACGAGCAGTACTTC. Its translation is CASSLDAGGVSYEQYF. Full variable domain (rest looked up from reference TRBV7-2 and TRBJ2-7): GAGVSQSPSNKVTEKGKDVELRCDPISGHTALYWYRQSLGQGLEFLIYFQGNSAPDKSGLPSDRFSAERTGGSVSTLTIQRTQQEDSAVYLCASSLDAGGVSYEQYFGPGTRLTVT.

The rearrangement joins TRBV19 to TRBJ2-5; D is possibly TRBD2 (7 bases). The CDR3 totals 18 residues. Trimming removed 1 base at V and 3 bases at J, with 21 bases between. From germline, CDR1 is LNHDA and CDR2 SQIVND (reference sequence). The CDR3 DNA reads TGTGCCAGTAGTATAGTCCTCTGGGAGGGCAGGGGAAAAGAGACCCAGTACTTC. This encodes CASSIVLWEGRGKETQYF.

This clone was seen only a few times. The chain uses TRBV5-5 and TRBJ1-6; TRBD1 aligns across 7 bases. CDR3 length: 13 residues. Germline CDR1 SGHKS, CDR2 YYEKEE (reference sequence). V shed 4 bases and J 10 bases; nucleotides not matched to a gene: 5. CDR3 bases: TGTGCCAGCAGCCTGACAGGGCAATCACCCCTCCACTTT. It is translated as CASSLTGQSPLHF.

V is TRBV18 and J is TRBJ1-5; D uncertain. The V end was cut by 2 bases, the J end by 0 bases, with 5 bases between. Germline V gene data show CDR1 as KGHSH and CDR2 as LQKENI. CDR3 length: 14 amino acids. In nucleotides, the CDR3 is TGTGCCAGCTCACCAGCAGTTAGCAATCAGCCCCAGCATTTT. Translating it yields CASSPAVSNQPQHF.

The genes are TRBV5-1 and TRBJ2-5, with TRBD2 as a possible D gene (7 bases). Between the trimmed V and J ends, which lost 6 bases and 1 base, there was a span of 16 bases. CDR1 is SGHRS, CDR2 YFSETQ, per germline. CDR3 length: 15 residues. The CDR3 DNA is TGCGCCAGCACAAGGGGGGGAGGGACCCAAGAGACCCAGTACTTC. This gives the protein CASTRGGGTQETQYF. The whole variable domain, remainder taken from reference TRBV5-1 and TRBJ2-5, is KAGVTQTPRYLIKTRGQQVTLSCSPISGHRSVSWYQQTPGQGLQFLFEYFSETQRNKGNFPGRFSGRQFSNSRSEMNVSTLELGDSALYLCASTRGGGTQETQYFGPGTRLLVL.

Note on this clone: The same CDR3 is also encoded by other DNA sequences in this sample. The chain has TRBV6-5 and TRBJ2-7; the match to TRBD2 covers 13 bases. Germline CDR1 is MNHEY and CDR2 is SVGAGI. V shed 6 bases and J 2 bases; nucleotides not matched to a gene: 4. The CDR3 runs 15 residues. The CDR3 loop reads CASSQTSGGTYEQYF. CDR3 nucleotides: TGTGCCAGCAGCCAGACTAGCGGGGGGACCTACGAGCAGTACTTC.

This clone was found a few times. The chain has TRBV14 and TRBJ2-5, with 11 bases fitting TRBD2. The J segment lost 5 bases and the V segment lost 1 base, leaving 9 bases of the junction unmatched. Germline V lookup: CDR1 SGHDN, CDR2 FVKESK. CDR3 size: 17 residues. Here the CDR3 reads CASSQGLAGPSGETQYF. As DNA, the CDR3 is TGTGCCAGCAGCCAAGGACTAGCGGGGCCTTCGGGGGAGACCCAGTACTTC.

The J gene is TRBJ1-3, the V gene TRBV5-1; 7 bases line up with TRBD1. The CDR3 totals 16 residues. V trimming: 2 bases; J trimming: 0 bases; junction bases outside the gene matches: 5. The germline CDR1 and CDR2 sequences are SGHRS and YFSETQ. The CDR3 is CASSFSTGDSGNTIYF. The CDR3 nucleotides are TGCGCCAGCAGCTTCTCAACAGGGGACTCTGGAAACACCATATATTTT.

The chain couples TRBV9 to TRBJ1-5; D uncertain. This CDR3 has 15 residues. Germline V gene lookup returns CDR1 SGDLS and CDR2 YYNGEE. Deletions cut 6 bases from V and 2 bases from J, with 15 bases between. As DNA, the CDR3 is TGTGCCAGCACCCCGGGGATACCGGGCAATCAGCCCCAGCATTTT. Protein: CASTPGIPGNQPQHF.

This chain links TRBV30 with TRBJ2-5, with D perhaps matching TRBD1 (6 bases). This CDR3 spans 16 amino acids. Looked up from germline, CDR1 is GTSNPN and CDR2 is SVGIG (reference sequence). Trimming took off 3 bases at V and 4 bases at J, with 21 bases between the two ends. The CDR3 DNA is TGTGCCTGGAGCAGGGGCGTAGCAGGGGCGGGAGAGACCCAGTACTTC. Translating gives CAWSRGVAGAGETQYF.

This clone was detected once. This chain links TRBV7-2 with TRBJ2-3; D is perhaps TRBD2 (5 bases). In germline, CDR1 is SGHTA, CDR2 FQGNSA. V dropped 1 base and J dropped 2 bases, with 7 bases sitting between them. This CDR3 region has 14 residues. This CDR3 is CASSLGGNTDTQYF. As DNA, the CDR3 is TGTGCCAGCAGCTTAGGAGGGAACACAGATACGCAGTATTTT.

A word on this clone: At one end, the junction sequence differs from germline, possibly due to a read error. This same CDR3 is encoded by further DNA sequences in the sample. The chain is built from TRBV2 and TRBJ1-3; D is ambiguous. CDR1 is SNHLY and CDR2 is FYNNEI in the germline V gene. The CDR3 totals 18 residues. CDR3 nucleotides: TGTGCCAGCAGTGAAGTCGGGTTGGGGAGTAGATCTGGGAACACCATATATTTT. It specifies CASSEVGLGSRSGNTIYF.

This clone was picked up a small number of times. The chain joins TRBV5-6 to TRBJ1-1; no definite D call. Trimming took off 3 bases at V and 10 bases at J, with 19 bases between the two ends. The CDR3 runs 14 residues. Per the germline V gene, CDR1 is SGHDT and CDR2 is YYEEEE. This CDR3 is CASSWARGSRRAFF. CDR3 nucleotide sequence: TGTGCCAGCAGCTGGGCCCGTGGCTCCCGCCGAGCTTTCTTT.

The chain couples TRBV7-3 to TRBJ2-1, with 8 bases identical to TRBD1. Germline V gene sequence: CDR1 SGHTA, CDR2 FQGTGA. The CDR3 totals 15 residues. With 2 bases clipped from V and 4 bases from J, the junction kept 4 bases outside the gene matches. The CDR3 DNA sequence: TGTGCCAGCAGCTTAGCGACAGGGGAGTACAATGAGCAGTTCTTC. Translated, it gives CASSLATGEYNEQFF.